These 24 T cell receptor beta chains originate from one sample sequenced in a study of shared clonotypes between healthy human individuals (dated by TCRdb to the early 2020s). The library was built by means of the immunoSEQ multiplex PCR assay. TCRdb stores this immuneACCESS table with in-frame sequences only. Part of the clones is absent; in the studies checked, under half of the shortfall reflects unresolved V genes, and no reason is known for the rest. Across this sample there are roughly 2,300,000 clones, with 85% to 95% seen only once. Clones ranked in the top ten supply more than 0.35% of the sample. The material sequenced was naive CD4+ T cells from PBMCs. The intended sense of this specimen's cell subset or site label: CD45RA+ positively selected. These receptors all stem from a man aged 18 to 29 in good health. Some clones in this sample may be carry-over from other donors' samples.

This clone was detected only once. This chain links TRBV10-2 with TRBJ2-3; 7 bases align to TRBD2. Germline assignment: CDR1 WSHSY and CDR2 SAAADI. Germline trimming cut 5 bases from V and 0 bases from J; bases unmatched to any gene: 2. The CDR3 loop spans 14 amino acids. The CDR3 bases are TGCGCCAGCAGTAGGCGGGAGAGCACAGATACGCAGTATTTT. Its translation: CASSRRESTDTQYF.

The CDR3 DNA reads as TGTGCCAGCAGTACGGAGGGGGGGACTACTAGCACAGATACGCAGTATTTT. The encoded protein is CASSTEGGTTSTDTQYF. The V and J genes are TRBV27 and TRBJ2-3; TRBD2 is a possible D gene (7 bases). Germline V gene data show CDR1 as MNHEY and CDR2 as SMNVEV (reference sequence). V was trimmed by 5 bases and J by 0 bases, leaving 18 bases between them. The CDR3 contains 17 residues.

The chain uses TRBV19 and TRBJ2-5; 7 nucleotides align to TRBD2. V shed 7 bases and J 5 bases; nucleotides not matched to a gene: 13. Germline CDR1 is LNHDA and CDR2 is SQIVND (reference sequence). The CDR3 is 15 residues long. The CDR3 DNA reads as TGTGCCAGTACAAAGGGACTAACCGGTGGGGAGACCCAGTACTTC. Its translation: CASTKGLTGGETQYF.

The sample holds one count of this clone. The V call is TRBV7-8, the J call TRBJ2-7; tentative D call: TRBD2 (6 bases). Germline assignment: CDR1 SGHVS and CDR2 FQNEAQ. The CDR3 runs 15 residues. V lost 1 base to trimming and J lost 0 bases, with 10 bases between them. CDR3 sequence: CASSLVSGSSYEQYF. Here the CDR3 DNA reads TGTGCCAGCAGCTTAGTATCCGGGAGCTCCTACGAGCAGTACTTC. Full variable domain (remainder filled in from reference TRBV7-8 and TRBJ2-7): GAGVSQSPRYKVAKRGQDVALRCDPISGHVSLFWYQQALGQGPEFLTYFQNEAQLDKSGLPSDRFFAERPEGSVSTLKIQRTQQEDSAVYLCASSLVSGSSYEQYFGPGTRLTVT.

The chain recombines TRBV28 with TRBJ2-7; tentative D call: TRBD1 (6 bases). The ends were cut back, 7 bases at V and 3 bases at J, with 16 bases in the middle. Germline CDR1 is MDHEN and CDR2 is SYDVKM. The CDR3 is made up of 14 amino acids. CDR3 sequence reads: CASTPGHHYYEQYF. The DNA for the CDR3 is TGTGCCAGCACCCCGGGACATCACTACTACGAGCAGTACTTC.

On this clone itself: This CDR3 is missing its conserved last phenylalanine or tryptophan, likely due to a read error. No DNA is shown, since the ends of the CDR3 on it are uncertain; the CDR3 is the one TCRdb lists. CDR3 in amino acids: CASSLGPAVV. V gene TRBV5-6 combines with J gene TRBJ1-1. The CDR3 sequence runs 10 residues, both termini included. Germline V gene lookup returns CDR1 SGHDT and CDR2 YYEEEE.

The V gene is TRBV28, the J gene TRBJ2-2; perhaps TRBD2 as D (5 bases). CDR3 size: 15 residues. CDR1 is MDHEN, CDR2 SYDVKM, per germline. Trimming stripped 6 bases from V and 4 bases from J, with 15 bases between. CDR3 coding DNA: TGTGCCAGCAGCCTCGGAGGCAGACCCACCGGGGAGCTGTTTTTT. Its translation is CASSLGGRPTGELFF.

The chain uses TRBV7-2 and TRBJ2-1; 8 nucleotides line up with TRBD2. After removal of 3 bases from V and 9 bases from J, the junction contained 4 bases not matched to a gene. Per the germline V gene, CDR1 is SGHTA and CDR2 is FQGNSA. The CDR3 is made up of 13 amino acids. CDR3 sequence: CASSFRREVEQFF. The CDR3 nucleotides read TGTGCCAGCAGCTTTCGGCGGGAGGTTGAGCAGTTCTTC.

This sequence joins TRBV5-6 and TRBJ1-1; no definite D call. The CDR3 has 12 residues. Trimming took 1 base from V and 5 from J, leaving 6 bases between them. CDR1 and CDR2 from the germline V gene are SGHDT and YYEEEE. In DNA, the CDR3 is TGTGCCAGCAGCTTGTTCTGGACTGAAGCTTTCTTT. Protein product: CASSLFWTEAFF.

This rearrangement joins TRBV6-6 to TRBJ2-2, with D maybe TRBD1 (5 bases). Looked up from germline, CDR1 is MNHNY and CDR2 is SVGAGI (reference sequence). V lost 2 bases to trimming and J lost 3 bases, with 10 bases between them. This CDR3 spans 15 amino acids. This CDR3 is CASSYRRADTGELFF. CDR3 in DNA: TGTGCCAGCAGTTACCGCAGGGCGGACACCGGGGAGCTGTTTTTT.

In the case of this clone: Other DNA sequences from this sample encode an identical CDR3 as well. The rearrangement links TRBV5-4 to TRBJ1-2, with 7 bases lining up with TRBD1. V was pared by 0 bases and J by 3 bases, with 2 bases of the junction left unmatched. CDR1 is SGHNT, CDR2 YYREEE, per germline (reference sequence). The CDR3 consists of 14 residues. The chain's CDR3 is CASSLGQGYYGYTF. In DNA, the CDR3 is TGTGCCAGCAGCTTGGGACAGGGCTACTATGGCTACACCTTC.

The chain uses TRBV18 and TRBJ1-5; the D is unclear. The CDR3 covers 15 residues. V was trimmed by 3 bases and J by 1 base, leaving 10 bases between them. Looked up from germline, CDR1 is KGHSH and CDR2 is LQKENI. The CDR3 region is CASSPSTSSNQPQHF. The CDR3 nucleotides read TGTGCCAGCTCACCGTCCACAAGCAGCAATCAGCCCCAGCATTTT.

V usage is TRBV4-1 and J usage is TRBJ2-7; weak D call: TRBD2 (5 bases). Trimming left V 2 bases short and J 3 bases short, with 14 bases between. The CDR3 contains 15 residues. The germline V gene has CDR1 MGHRA and CDR2 YSYEKL. CDR3 DNA: TGCGCCAGCAGCCAACAGGTCCACCGGGACTACGAGCAGTACTTC. It specifies CASSQQVHRDYEQYF.

The chain employs TRBV6-5 and TRBJ2-1; the D is unclear. The CDR3 is 13 amino acids. Germline lookup yields CDR1 MNHEY and CDR2 SVGAGI. V dropped 6 bases and J dropped 6 bases, with 12 bases sitting between them. CDR3 loop: CASSDRARNEQFF. DNA of the CDR3: TGTGCCAGCAGCGACCGCGCTCGCAATGAGCAGTTCTTC.

This sequence joins TRBV23-1 and TRBJ1-1; TRBD1 matches 7 bases. TRBV23-1 is an ORF, with its function uncertain. The trim removed 0 bases at V and 3 bases at J, leaving 16 bases unmatched. The CDR3 length is 19 residues. As DNA, the CDR3 is TGCGCCAGCAGTCAATCAACCGGGAGGCCCCTCGACAGGGACACTGAAGCTTTCTTT. This codes for CASSQSTGRPLDRDTEAFF.

The chain couples TRBV28 to TRBJ2-7, with 7 bases fitting TRBD1. The CDR3 runs to 11 residues. Germline V gene data show CDR1 as MDHEN and CDR2 as SYDVKM. V was pared by 10 bases and J by 2 bases, with 2 bases of the junction left unmatched. Here the CDR3 reads CATGQAYEQYF. The DNA for the CDR3 is TGTGCCACAGGACAGGCCTACGAGCAGTACTTC.

This clone was found once. CDR3 DNA sequence: TGTGCCAGTAGTATGATAGGAACAGCCCAAGAGACCCAGTACTTC. Translated, it gives CASSMIGTAQETQYF. The chain couples TRBV19 to TRBJ2-5; D remains unclear. CDR1 and CDR2 (germline): LNHDA, SQIVND (reference sequence). There are 15 residues in the CDR3. Trimming took 3 bases from V and 1 from J, leaving 12 bases between them.

The J gene is TRBJ2-7, the V gene TRBV11-2, with D unresolved. The length of the CDR3 is 11 residues. Germline values: CDR1 SGHAT, CDR2 FQNNGV. Deletions cut 5 bases from V and 7 bases from J, with 9 bases between. CDR3 in DNA: TGTGCCAGCAGCCCCCCCGGGGAGCAGTACTTC. Translating it yields CASSPPGEQYF.

The chain has TRBV5-1 and TRBJ2-7; perhaps TRBD2 as D (6 bases). The V gene's germline CDR1 is SGHRS and CDR2 YFSETQ. CDR3 length equals 10 residues. In DNA, the CDR3 is TGCGCCAGCGTGGAGGGTCCGCGACGCGTC. It codes for CASVEGPRRV.

The gene calls are TRBV5-1 and TRBJ1-2; TRBD1 matches at 11 bases. Germline-derived CDR1 and CDR2 are SGHRS and YFSETQ. The CDR3 extends over 16 amino acids. Trimming at V came to 4 bases and at J to 10 bases, leaving 15 bases not matched to a gene. This chain's CDR3 is CASSVRTGGEVSVYTF. The DNA of the CDR3 is TGCGCCAGCAGCGTCCGGACAGGGGGCGAGGTCTCAGTCTACACCTTC.

V usage is TRBV18 and J usage is TRBJ2-1, with 8 nucleotides matching TRBD1. The V gene end was trimmed by 8 bases and the J gene end by 15 bases; junction bases not matched to a gene: 18. Germline V gives CDR1 KGHSH, CDR2 LQKENI. CDR3 length equals 14 residues. The CDR3 nucleotides are TGTGCCAGCCAAGGCACAGGGGGTGATGGGACGAGGTTCTTC. Encoded protein: CASQGTGGDGTRFF.

CDR3 amino acids: CASSARPDRNYGYTF. The CDR3 DNA sequence: TGTGCCAGCAGCGCCCGACCTGACAGGAACTATGGCTACACCTTC. This sequence joins TRBV9 and TRBJ1-2, with a possible D match to TRBD1 (6 bases). Between the trimmed V and J ends, which lost 3 bases and 2 bases, there was a span of 14 bases. Germline loops: CDR1 SGDLS, CDR2 YYNGEE. The CDR3 loop spans 15 amino acids.

This chain links TRBV5-4 with TRBJ2-3; no clear D gene. The CDR3 totals 11 residues. Between the trimmed V and J ends, which lost 4 bases and 3 bases, there was a span of 3 bases. The germline gives CDR1 SGHNT, CDR2 YYREEE (reference sequence). CDR3 in amino acids: CASSQTDTQYF. For the CDR3, the DNA is TGTGCCAGCAGCCAAACAGATACGCAGTATTTT.

This clone was counted once. V is TRBV29-1 and J is TRBJ1-3; D is uncertain. Germline-derived CDR1 and CDR2 are SQVTM and ANQGSEA. The ends were cut back, 7 bases at V and 2 bases at J, with 15 bases in the middle. CDR3 length: 14 residues. As DNA, the CDR3 is TGCAGCGCCTCCCTCCCGGGCGCTGGAAACACCATATATTTT. Its protein is CSASLPGAGNTIYF.